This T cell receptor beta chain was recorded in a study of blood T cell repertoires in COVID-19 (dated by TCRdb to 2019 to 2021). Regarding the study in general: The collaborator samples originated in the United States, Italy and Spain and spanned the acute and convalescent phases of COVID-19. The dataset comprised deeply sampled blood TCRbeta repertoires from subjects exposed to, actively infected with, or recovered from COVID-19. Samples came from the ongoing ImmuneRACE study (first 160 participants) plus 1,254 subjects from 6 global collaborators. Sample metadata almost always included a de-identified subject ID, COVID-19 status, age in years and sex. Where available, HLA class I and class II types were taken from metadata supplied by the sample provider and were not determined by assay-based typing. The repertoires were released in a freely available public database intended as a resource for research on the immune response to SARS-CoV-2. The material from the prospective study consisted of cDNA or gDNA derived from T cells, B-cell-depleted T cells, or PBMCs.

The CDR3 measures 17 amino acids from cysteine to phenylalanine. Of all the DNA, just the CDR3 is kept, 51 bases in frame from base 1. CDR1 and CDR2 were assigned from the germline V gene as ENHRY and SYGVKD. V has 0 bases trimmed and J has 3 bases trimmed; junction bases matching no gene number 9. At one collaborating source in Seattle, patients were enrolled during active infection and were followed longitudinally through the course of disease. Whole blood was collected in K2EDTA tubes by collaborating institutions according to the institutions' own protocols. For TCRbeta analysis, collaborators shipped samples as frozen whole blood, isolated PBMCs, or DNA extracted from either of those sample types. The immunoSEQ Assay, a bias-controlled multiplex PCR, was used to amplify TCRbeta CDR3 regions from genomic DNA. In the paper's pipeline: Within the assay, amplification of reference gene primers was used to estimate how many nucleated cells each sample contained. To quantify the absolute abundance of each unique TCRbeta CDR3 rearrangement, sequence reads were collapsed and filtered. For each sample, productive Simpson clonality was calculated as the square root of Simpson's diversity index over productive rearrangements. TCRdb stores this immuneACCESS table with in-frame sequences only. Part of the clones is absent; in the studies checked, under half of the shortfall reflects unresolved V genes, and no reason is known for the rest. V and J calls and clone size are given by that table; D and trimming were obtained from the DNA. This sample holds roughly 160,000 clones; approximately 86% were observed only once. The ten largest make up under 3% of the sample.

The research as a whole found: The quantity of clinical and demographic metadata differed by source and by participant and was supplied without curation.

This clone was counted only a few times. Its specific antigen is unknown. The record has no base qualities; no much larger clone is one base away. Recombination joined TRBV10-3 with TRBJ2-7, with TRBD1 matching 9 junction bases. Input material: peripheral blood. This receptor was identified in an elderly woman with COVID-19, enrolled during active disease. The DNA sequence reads TGTGCCATCAGTGAGTCGAGTTCGGGACAGGGAAGCTACGAGCAGTACTTC. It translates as CAISESSSGQGSYEQYF.